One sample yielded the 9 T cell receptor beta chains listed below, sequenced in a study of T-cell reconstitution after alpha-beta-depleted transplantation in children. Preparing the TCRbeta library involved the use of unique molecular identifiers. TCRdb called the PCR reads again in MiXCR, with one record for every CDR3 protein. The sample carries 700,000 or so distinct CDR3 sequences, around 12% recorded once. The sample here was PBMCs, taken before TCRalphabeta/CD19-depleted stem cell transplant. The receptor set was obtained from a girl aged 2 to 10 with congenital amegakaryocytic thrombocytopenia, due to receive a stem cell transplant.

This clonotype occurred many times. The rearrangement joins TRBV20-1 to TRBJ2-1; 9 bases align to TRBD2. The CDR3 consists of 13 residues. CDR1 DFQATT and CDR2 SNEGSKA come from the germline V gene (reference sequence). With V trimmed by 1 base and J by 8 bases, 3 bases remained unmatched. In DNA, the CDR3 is TGCAGTGCTAGAGTGGGACTAGCCCATGAGCAGTTCTTC. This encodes CSARVGLAHEQFF.

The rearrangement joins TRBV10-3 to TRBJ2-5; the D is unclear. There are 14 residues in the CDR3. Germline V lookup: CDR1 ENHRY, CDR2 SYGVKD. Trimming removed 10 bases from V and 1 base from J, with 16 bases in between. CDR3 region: CATARGGPQETQYF. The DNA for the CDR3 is TGTGCCACAGCCCGCGGTGGTCCCCAAGAGACCCAGTACTTC.

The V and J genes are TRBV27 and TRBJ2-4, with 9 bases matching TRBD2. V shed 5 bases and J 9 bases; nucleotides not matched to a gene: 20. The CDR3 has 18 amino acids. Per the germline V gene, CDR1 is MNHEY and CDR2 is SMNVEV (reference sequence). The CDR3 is CASSALGREGLLMGIQYF. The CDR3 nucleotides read TGTGCCAGCAGTGCTTTGGGGCGGGAGGGCCTACTCATGGGCATTCAGTACTTC.

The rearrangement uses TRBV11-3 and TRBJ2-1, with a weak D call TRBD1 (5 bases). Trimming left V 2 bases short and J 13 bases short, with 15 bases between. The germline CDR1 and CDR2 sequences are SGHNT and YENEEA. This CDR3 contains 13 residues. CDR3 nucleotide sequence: TGTGCCAGCAGCTTAAACGCCTGGACACCCCAGTTCTTC. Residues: CASSLNAWTPQFF.

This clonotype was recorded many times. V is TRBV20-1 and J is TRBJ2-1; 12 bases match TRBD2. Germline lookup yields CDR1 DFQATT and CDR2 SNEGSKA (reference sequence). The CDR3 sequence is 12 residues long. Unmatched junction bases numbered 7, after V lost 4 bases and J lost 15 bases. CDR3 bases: TGCAGTGCTACCCCAGGACTAGCGGGAAGGTTCTTC. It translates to CSATPGLAGRFF.

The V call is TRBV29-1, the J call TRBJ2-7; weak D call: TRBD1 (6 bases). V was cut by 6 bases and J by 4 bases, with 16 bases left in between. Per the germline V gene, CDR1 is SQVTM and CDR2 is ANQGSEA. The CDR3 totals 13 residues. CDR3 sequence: CSVQRTEAYEQYF. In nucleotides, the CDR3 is TGCAGCGTCCAGAGGACAGAAGCATACGAGCAGTACTTC.

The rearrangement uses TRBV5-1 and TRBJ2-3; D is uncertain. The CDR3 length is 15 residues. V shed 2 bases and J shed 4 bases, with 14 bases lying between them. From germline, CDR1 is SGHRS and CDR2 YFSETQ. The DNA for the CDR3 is TGCGCCAGCAGCTTATTAGCTTCGAGGTCAGATACGCAGTATTTT. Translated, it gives CASSLLASRSDTQYF. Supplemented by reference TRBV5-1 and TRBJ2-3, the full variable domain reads KAGVTQTPRYLIKTRGQQVTLSCSPISGHRSVSWYQQTPGQGLQFLFEYFSETQRNKGNFPGRFSGRQFSNSRSEMNVSTLELGDSALYLCASSLLASRSDTQYFGPGTRLTVL.

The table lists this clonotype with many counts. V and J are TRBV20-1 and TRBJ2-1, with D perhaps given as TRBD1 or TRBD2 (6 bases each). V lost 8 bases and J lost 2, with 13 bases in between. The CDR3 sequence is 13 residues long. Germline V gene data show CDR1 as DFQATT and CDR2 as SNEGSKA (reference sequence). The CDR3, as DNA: TGCAGTCCGAGGGGGGAGGCCTACAATGAGCAGTTCTTC. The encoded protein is CSPRGEAYNEQFF.

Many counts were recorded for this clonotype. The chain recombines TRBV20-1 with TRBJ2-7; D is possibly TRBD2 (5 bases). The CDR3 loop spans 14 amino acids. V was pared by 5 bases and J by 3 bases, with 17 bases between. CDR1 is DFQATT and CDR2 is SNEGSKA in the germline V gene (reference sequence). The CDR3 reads CSAFPDSAVYEQYF. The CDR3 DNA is TGCAGTGCTTTTCCGGACTCGGCGGTCTACGAGCAGTACTTC.